This T cell receptor (beta chain) was obtained from a study of blood T cell repertoires in COVID-19 (TCRdb year 2020). Broadly, across the study: Samples from collaborators originated in the United States, Italy and Spain and spanned both the acute and convalescent phases of COVID-19. The material from the prospective study consisted of cDNA or gDNA derived from T cells, B-cell-depleted T cells, or PBMCs. Subjects who had been exposed to COVID-19, were actively infected with it, or had recovered from it provided the deeply sampled blood TCRbeta repertoires that made up the dataset. A freely available public database, intended as a resource for researchers studying the immune response to SARS-CoV-2, is where the repertoires were released. Samples were obtained from the ongoing ImmuneRACE study (first 160 participants) and from some 1,200 subjects provided by 6 global collaborators. Sample metadata almost always included a de-identified subject ID, COVID-19 status, age in years and sex. Where available, HLA class I and class II types were obtained from metadata supplied by the sample provider rather than from assay-based typing.

CDR1 and CDR2 are drawn from the germline V gene (reference sequence): GTSNPN, SVGIG. Trimming removed 0 bases from V and 6 bases from J; the gene matches leave 5 bases unexplained. The CDR3 sequence holds 13 residues, the cysteine and phenylalanine included. Here the CDR3 DNA is all that survives: 39 bases in frame from base 1. Collaborating institutions collected whole blood in K2EDTA tubes following their own protocols. For TCRbeta analysis, collaborator samples were shipped as frozen whole blood, as isolated PBMCs, or as DNA extracted from either sample type. Summary of the overall study and its limitations: Clinical and demographic metadata were provided uncurated, with the amount varying by source and participant.

The immunoSEQ Assay, a bias-controlled multiplex PCR, was used to amplify TCRbeta CDR3 regions from genomic DNA. The study's processing was this. Within the assay, amplification of reference gene primers was used to estimate how many nucleated cells each sample contained. Sequence reads were collapsed and filtered to measure the absolute abundance of every unique TCRbeta CDR3 rearrangement. For each sample, productive Simpson clonality was calculated as the square root of Simpson's diversity index across productive rearrangements. TCRdb re-hosts the immuneACCESS table, in-frame sequences only. Its copies lack some clones; in the studies checked, an unresolved V gene accounts for under half of them, and the cause for the rest is not known. That table is the source of V, J and clone size, and D and trimming were worked out from the DNA. The sample data list about 210,000 clones, and around 82% of these were observed just once. The ten most abundant clones make up 7.2% of the sample.

With regard to this clone: The antigen it recognizes is unknown. No clone much larger than this one lies a single base away; base qualities are absent.

The V gene is TRBV30 and the J gene is TRBJ2-7, with TRBD1 matching 7 junction bases. Sequencing was performed on peripheral blood. This clonotype originated in a woman in her seventies with acute or convalescent COVID-19. The nucleotide sequence is TGTGCCTGGAGTGTGGCAGGGGGTTTCGAGCAGTACTTC. Protein translation: CAWSVAGGFEQYF.